This TCR beta chain was captured in a study of blood T cell repertoires in COVID-19. Study overall: COVID-19 samples collected from the United States, Italy and Spain covered acute and convalescent phases. PBMCs, B-cell-depleted T cells, or T cells were the source of the cDNA or gDNA that made up the material.

The V gene lost 0 bases and the J gene lost 0 bases, with 6 bases spanning the gap. The CDR3 is 15 residues long. CDR1 and CDR2 from the germline V gene are PRHDT and FYEKMQ (reference sequence). Original handling: Counts of nucleated cells, estimated from reference gene primer amplification, were obtained. The assay was immunoSEQ multiplex PCR, and TCRdb's table has in-frame clones only and misses some. V and J calls and clone size are as listed in that table; D and trimming were resolved from the DNA. Of around 100,000 clones detected, roughly four fifths appear once; the ten largest clones hold approximately 6.7%.

This chain links TRBV13 with TRBJ2-1; weak D call: TRBD2 (5 bases). The source is a man aged 60 to 69 with acute or convalescent COVID-19. The sequencing input was peripheral blood. CDR3 DNA sequence: TGTGCCAGCAGCTTAGGAGGGAGCTCCTACAATGAGCAGTTCTTC. The encoded protein is CASSLGGSSYNEQFF.